Listed here is a single TCR beta chain. Its cognate antigen is unknown. The CDR3 spans 13 residues. From germline, CDR1 is MDHEN and CDR2 SYDVKM. Trimming removed 4 bases from V and 7 bases from J; junction bases left unmatched: 1. Researchers built TCR beta libraries using quantitative 5'-RACE with molecular barcodes. Each CDR3 protein is one row after TCRdb ran MiXCR on the 5' RACE reads. Here the sample spans 800,000 to 900,000 distinct CDR3 sequences, 12% being singletons. The sample is drawn from a study of CD8 T cells in ankylosing spondylitis. Study results and limitations: Characteristic of ankylosing spondylitis blood, it appeared, was a TCR beta motif comprising about eight highly homologous variants.

The sample consisted of blood, either unsorted or a sorted T cell fraction (not recorded which). This TCR came from a male donor with ankylosing spondylitis. V gene TRBV28 combines with J gene TRBJ1-2; 12 positions match TRBD1. CDR3 region: CASSWDRGLGYTF. The CDR3 nucleotides read TGTGCCAGCAGTTGGGACAGGGGGCTTGGCTACACCTTC.